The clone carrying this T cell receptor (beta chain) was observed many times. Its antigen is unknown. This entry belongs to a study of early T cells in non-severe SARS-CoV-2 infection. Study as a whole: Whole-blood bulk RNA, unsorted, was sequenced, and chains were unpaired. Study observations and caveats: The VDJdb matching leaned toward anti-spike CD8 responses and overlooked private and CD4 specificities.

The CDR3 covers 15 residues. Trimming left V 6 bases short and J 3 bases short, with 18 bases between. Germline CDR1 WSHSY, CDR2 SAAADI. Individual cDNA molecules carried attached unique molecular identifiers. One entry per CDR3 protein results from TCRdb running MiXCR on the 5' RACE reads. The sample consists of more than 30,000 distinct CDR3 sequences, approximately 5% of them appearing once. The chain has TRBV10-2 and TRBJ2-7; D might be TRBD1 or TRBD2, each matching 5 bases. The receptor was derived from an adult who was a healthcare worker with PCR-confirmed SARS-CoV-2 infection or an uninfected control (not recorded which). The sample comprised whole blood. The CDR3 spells CASRNWDGVDYEQYF. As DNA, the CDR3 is TGCGCCAGCAGAAACTGGGACGGGGTCGACTACGAGCAGTACTTC.